This entry is about one TCR beta chain. Its antigen specificity is not known. Base qualities were left out, and no much larger clone turns up one base away. The CDR3 contains 14 residues, cysteine and phenylalanine counted. CDR3 DNA is the only sequence kept; it has 42 bases, read in frame from the first base. CDR1 and CDR2, looked up from the germline V gene (reference sequence), are PRHDT and FYEKMQ. Ends trimmed: V by 4 bases, J by 5 bases; bases unmatched to a gene: 3. Libraries were built with the immunoSEQ multiplex PCR assay. Per the authors' processing: To diagnose cytomegalovirus status from the catalog of TCR beta chain sequences, a statistical classification framework was built. The source is immuneACCESS, and TCRdb retained only in-frame sequences with V and J called. Part of the clones is not carried over; for the studies checked, unresolved V genes explain less than half of this, and the remainder is unexplained. V, J and clone size derive from that table, while D and trimming were established from the DNA sequence. This sample holds tens of thousands of clones; nearly 96% were observed only once. Over 3.5% of the sample lies in the top ten.

The sample is drawn from a study of cytomegalovirus exposure and HLA in healthy donors (dated by TCRdb to the late 2010s). Regarding the study in general: The approximately 710 repertoires of the first cohort and the roughly 120 validation repertoires were produced on the same platform, according to a later analysis. The aim of the study was to test whether cataloging public T cell receptors could identify signatures of past pathogen exposure. In addition to the first cohort of 666 subjects, a separate validation cohort of around 110 different subjects was used. To predict cytomegalovirus infection status, the study brought together high-throughput TCR immunosequencing, statistical association of individual TCRs with disease status, and machine learning. The paper's findings and limits, for the study overall: A later analysis lacked HLA typing for the validation cohort, so it scored co-occurrence in that cohort across all 110 or so repertoires. The study listed 170 or so TCR beta chains as associated with cytomegalovirus. The classifier was reported to diagnose cytomegalovirus status with high specificity and sensitivity in both the original cohort and the validation cohort. Subsequent analysis determined that TCRs grouped into clusters in the first cohort also showed a tendency toward co-occurrence across the 120 or so validation repertoires, and 90% to 95% of cluster scores exceeded 0. Most TCR sequences were seen in very few donors, while some public TCRs were found in many individuals. In vitro tests confirmed that a few of the cytomegalovirus-associated TCR beta chains recognize cytomegalovirus antigens. The authors suggested that the approach could potentially be generalized to other disease states and immunological phenotypes.

Donors formed part of the validation cohort, which comprised over a hundred subjects and was distinct from the first cohort of 550 to 850 subjects. The sample was PBMCs. This receptor was taken from a woman aged 18-30 years in good health and CMV-seropositive. This receptor chain uses TRBV13 and TRBJ2-3, and 10 junction bases match TRBD2. The sequenced DNA: TGTGCCAGCAGCTACCGACTAGCGGGAGATACGCAGTATTTT. It codes for CASSYRLAGDTQYF.